The T cell receptor beta chain under discussion was sequenced for a study of T cell responses to AZD1222 COVID-19 vaccine. The table came from immunoSEQ multiplex PCR; TCRdb's copy has only in-frame clones and leaves some out. The sample has 140,000 to 150,000 clones; approximately 85% are singletons. Concerning this clone: Antigen: not known.

Whole-study findings and limits: At baseline, just a handful of AZD1222 recipients tested seropositive. Most donors were white British and more were female, and clonal diversity was possibly underestimated. After two AZD1222 doses, spike-specific TCR breadth and depth rose versus day 0.

The CDR3 sequence is 13 residues long. V was pared by 6 bases and J by 4 bases, with 13 bases between. CDR1 and CDR2 from the germline V gene are SQVTM and ANQGSEA. This TCR derives from an adult in good health. The specimen was peripheral blood, collected on day 0 of AZD1222 vaccination. The rearrangement links TRBV29-1 to TRBJ2-1; no firm D call. The CDR3 is CSVGPAGYNEQFF. As DNA, the CDR3 is TGCAGCGTGGGCCCAGCCGGATACAATGAGCAGTTCTTC.